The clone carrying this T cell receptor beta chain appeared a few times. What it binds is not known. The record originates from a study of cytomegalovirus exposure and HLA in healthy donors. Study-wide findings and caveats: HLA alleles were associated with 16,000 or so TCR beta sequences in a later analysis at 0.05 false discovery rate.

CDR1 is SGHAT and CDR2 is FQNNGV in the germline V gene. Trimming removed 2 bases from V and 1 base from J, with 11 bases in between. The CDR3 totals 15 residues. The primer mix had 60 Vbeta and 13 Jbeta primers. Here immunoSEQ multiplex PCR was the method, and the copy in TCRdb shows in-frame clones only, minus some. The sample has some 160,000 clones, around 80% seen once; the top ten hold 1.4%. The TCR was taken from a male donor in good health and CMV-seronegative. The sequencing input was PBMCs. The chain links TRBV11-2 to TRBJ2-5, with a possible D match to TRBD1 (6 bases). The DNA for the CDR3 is TGTGCCAGCAGCTTATGGGGGCGCCCCCAAGAGACCCAGTACTTC. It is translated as CASSLWGRPQETQYF.